Each of the 12 T cell receptor beta chains below was sequenced from the same sample in a study of radiation and T cells in renal cell carcinoma. The time point here: baseline pretreatment blood. Described treatment: 15 Gy SBRT to primary tumor, nephrectomy 4 weeks later. Sequencing was performed with immunoSEQ multiplex PCR; in TCRdb, only in-frame clones are kept and a portion is missing. The repertoire consists of just over 95,000 clones, with 86% occurring once and the leading ten covering approximately 8.4%. The specimen comprised blood, sampled from a patient whose treatment included radiotherapy and nephrectomy. These receptors were obtained from a man in his fifties with renal cell carcinoma.

The gene calls are TRBV7-9 and TRBJ2-7; TRBD1 matches at 9 bases. This CDR3 spans 13 amino acids. Germline CDR1 reads SEHNR; CDR2 reads FQNEAQ (reference sequence). Trimming at V came to 6 bases and at J to 6 bases, leaving 6 bases not matched to a gene. CDR3 bases: TGTGCCAGCAGGCCCGGGACAGGGTTCGAGCAGTACTTC. It translates to CASRPGTGFEQYF.

The chain recombines TRBV5-1 with TRBJ1-4; TRBD1 is a possible D gene (5 bases). The CDR3 contains 14 residues. Per germline, CDR1 SGHRS and CDR2 YFSETQ. With 2 bases removed from V and 4 bases from J, the gap between germline ends came to 9 bases. The CDR3 nucleotides read TGCGCCAGCAGCTTACGGGACTTTAATGAAAAACTGTTTTTT. This codes for CASSLRDFNEKLFF.

This chain connects TRBV7-3 to TRBJ2-2; 11 bases align to TRBD2. J gave up 7 bases and V 5 bases, and 9 bases lay outside the gene matches. In germline, CDR1 is SGHTA, CDR2 FQGTGA. This CDR3 contains 16 residues. The CDR3 sequence: CASSLQGLAGGGELFF. The CDR3 DNA follows: TGTGCCAGCAGCCTCCAAGGGCTAGCGGGAGGCGGGGAGCTGTTTTTT.

This chain links TRBV9 with TRBJ2-1; D is uncertain. The length of the CDR3 is 14 residues. V gave up 5 bases and J gave up 0 bases, with 9 bases separating them. CDR1 is SGDLS and CDR2 is YYNGEE in the germline V gene. CDR3: CASRPLSSYNEQFF. CDR3 DNA: TGTGCCAGCAGACCCTTGAGCTCCTACAATGAGCAGTTCTTC.

CDR3 coding DNA: TGTGCCAGCAGCGAGGGACAGGGGGCAATCTTCGACGAGCAGTACTTC. The encoded protein is CASSEGQGAIFDEQYF. The chain uses TRBV5-4 and TRBJ2-7, with 12 bases matching TRBD1. The length of the CDR3 is 16 residues. The trim removed 4 bases at V and 5 bases at J, leaving 10 bases unmatched. Looked up from germline, CDR1 is SGHNT and CDR2 is YYREEE (reference sequence).

The rearrangement uses TRBV11-2 and TRBJ2-7, with D perhaps matching TRBD2 (5 bases). The germline V and J ends were trimmed by 5 bases and 4 bases, with 12 bases remaining between them. The CDR3 contains 13 residues. Germline CDR1 reads SGHAT; CDR2 reads FQNNGV. CDR3 DNA: TGTGCCAGCAGCCTGGACTGGATTTACGAGCAGTACTTC. Its protein product is CASSLDWIYEQYF.

This chain connects TRBV19 to TRBJ1-5; TRBD1 aligns across 9 bases. J lost 4 bases, V lost 0 bases, and 1 base had no gene match. The CDR3 is made up of 15 amino acids. Per germline, CDR1 LNHDA and CDR2 SQIVND (reference sequence). The CDR3 DNA reads as TGTGCCAGTAGTATAGAGGGGACAGGGAATCAGCCCCAGCATTTT. This sequence encodes CASSIEGTGNQPQHF.

The chain employs TRBV4-1 and TRBJ1-5; 7 bases fit TRBD1. The CDR3 consists of 19 residues. CDR1 and CDR2 (germline): MGHRA, YSYEKL. V was pared by 4 bases and J by 2 bases, with 17 bases of the junction left unmatched. The CDR3 region has the DNA TGCGCCAGCAGCCCCATTCCTCCGGCGGCAGGGGGGGGCAATCAGCCCCAGCATTTT. The encoded protein is CASSPIPPAAGGGNQPQHF.

The chain links TRBV28 to TRBJ2-5; D unclear. Trimming stripped 2 bases from V and 0 bases from J, with 13 bases between. This CDR3 spans 16 amino acids. Germline V lookup: CDR1 MDHEN, CDR2 SYDVKM. In DNA form, the CDR3 reads TGTGCCAGCAGTTTAAGTACAGCCGCCAACCAAGAGACCCAGTACTTC. Translated, it gives CASSLSTAANQETQYF.

This clone was seen only a few times. The CDR3 bases are TGTGCCAGCAGTTGGGGGGTGGGGACTGAAGCTTTCTTT. Protein sequence: CASSWGVGTEAFF. The V and J genes are TRBV27 and TRBJ1-1; D might be TRBD1 (5 bases). The V gene's germline CDR1 is MNHEY and CDR2 SMNVEV (reference sequence). The CDR3 covers 13 residues. Trimming left V 4 bases short and J 5 bases short, with 11 bases between.

This chain's CDR3 is CASSLGGANNEQFF. CDR3 DNA sequence: TGCGCCAGCAGCTTGGGTGGGGCCAACAATGAGCAGTTCTTC. The genes are TRBV5-1 and TRBJ2-1, with a weak D call TRBD1 (5 bases). The CDR3 runs to 14 residues. Germline V gene data show CDR1 as SGHRS and CDR2 as YFSETQ. V was cut by 0 bases and J by 5 bases, with 9 bases left in between.

This clone was picked up one time. The chain is built from TRBV6-6 and TRBJ2-7; perhaps TRBD2 as D (6 bases). Germline CDR1 and CDR2: MNHNY and SVGAGI (reference sequence). V lost 8 bases and J lost 3, with 14 bases in between. This CDR3 is built from 13 residues. CDR3 amino acids: CASHMTRYYEQYF. The DNA of the CDR3 is TGTGCCAGCCATATGACTAGATACTACGAGCAGTACTTC.